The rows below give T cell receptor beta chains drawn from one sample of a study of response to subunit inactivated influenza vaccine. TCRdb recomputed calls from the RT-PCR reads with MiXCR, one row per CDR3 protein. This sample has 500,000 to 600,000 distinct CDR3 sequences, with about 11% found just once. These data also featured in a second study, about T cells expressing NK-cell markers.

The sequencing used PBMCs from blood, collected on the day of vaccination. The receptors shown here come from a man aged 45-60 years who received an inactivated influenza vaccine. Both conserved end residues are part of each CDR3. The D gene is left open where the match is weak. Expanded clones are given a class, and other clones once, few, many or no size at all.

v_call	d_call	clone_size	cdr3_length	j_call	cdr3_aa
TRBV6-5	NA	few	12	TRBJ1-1	CASSYMGTEAFF
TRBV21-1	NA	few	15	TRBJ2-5	CASPRLGQRKETQYF
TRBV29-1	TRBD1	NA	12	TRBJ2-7	CSVENRGLGQYF
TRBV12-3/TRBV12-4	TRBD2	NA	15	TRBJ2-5	CASRFASGSQETQYF
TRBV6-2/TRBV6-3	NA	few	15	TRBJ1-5	CASSEHRVGNQPQHF
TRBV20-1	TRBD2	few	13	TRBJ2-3	CSELAGGTDTQYF
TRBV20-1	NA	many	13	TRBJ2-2	CSAGRTGYGELFF
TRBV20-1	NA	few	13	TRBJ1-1	CSARPWGNTEAFF
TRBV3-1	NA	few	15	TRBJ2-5	CASSQGPGYQETQYF
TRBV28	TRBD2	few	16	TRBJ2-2	CASSFTLAGNTGELFF
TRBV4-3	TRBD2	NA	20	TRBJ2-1	CASSQESLPGLAGTYNEQFF
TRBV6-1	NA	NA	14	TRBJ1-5	CASRSIGSNQPQHF
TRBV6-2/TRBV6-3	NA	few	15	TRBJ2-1	CASRDQASSYNEQFF
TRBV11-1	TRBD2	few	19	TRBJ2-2	CASSSRRTSGGLNTGELFF
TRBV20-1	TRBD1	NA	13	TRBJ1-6	CSATRDRNSPLHF
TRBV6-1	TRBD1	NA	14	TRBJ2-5	CASSTGTGSETQYF
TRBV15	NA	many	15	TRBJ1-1	CATRSPPVENTEAFF
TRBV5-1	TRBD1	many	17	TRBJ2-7	CASSPLPGQGGAYEQYF
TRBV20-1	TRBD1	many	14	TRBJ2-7	CSATTGGAGYEQYF
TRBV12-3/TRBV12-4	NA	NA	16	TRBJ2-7	CASSRGPGPKAYEQYF
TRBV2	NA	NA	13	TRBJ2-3	CANTRGPSDTQYF
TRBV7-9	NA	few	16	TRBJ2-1	CASSLVSGLLQYEQFF
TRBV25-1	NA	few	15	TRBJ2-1	CASSFRPSVQGEQFF
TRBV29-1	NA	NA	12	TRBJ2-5	CSGGVTRETQYF
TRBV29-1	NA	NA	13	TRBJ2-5	CSVGWGHQETQYF
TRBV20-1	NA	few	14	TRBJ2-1	CSARKGTSPREQFF
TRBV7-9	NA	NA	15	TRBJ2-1	CASSIGTGIDNEQFF
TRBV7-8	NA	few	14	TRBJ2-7	CASSLVRGTHEQYF
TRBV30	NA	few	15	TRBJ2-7	CAWSVFSGPYYEQYF
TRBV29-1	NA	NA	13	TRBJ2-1	CSVVGQYNNEQFF
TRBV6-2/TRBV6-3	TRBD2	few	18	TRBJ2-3	CASTRPSGREFVTDTQYF
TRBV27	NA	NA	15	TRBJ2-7	CASSARDGISYEQYF
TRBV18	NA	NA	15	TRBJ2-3	CASSPPTAYTDTQYF
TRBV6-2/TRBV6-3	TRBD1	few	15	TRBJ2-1	CASSYFAGGYNEQFF
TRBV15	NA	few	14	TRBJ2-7	CATSRDRVRHEQYF
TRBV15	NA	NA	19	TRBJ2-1	CATSRETPNAWGSYNEQFF
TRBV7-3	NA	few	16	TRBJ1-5	CASSSLGLGSNQPQHF
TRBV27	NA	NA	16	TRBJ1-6	CASSSTGSPYNSPLHF
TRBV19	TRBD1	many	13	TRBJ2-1	CASSSDRGNEQFF
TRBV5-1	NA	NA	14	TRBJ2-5	CASSVSSFQETQYF
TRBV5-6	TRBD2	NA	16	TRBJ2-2	CASSGGSLINTGELFF
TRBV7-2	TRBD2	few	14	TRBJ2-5	CASSRGGAQETQYF
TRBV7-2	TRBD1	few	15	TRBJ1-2	CASSTGQGRNYGYTF